This T cell receptor (beta chain) was documented in a study of T cells after posttransplantation cyclophosphamide. The CDR3 spans 13 residues. The V gene's germline CDR1 is LGHNA and CDR2 YNFKEQ. Trimming shortened V by 0 bases and J by 7 bases, and 7 bases separated the two germline ends. This clone was seen many times. As yet, its antigen is unknown. Clones were read by immunoSEQ multiplex PCR, and TCRdb kept only the in-frame ones, dropping some. There are 44,000 or so clones in the sample, none observed a single time. The study, taken as a whole, reports: TRB clonality was highly associated with recipient CMV seropositivity and reactivation.

The sequencing input was PBMCs. The sequence was collected from a man aged 40-50 years in good health, CMV-negative, and a related stem cell transplant donor. The chain has TRBV4-2 and TRBJ2-1; the D is unclear. In DNA, the CDR3 is TGTGCCAGCAGCCAAGACGCCAGGAATGAGCAGTTCTTC. The encoded protein is CASSQDARNEQFF.